Listed below are T cell receptor beta chains from one sample, sequenced in a study of blood T cell repertoires in COVID-19. The table came from immunoSEQ multiplex PCR; TCRdb's copy has only in-frame clones and leaves some out. The sample records fewer than 200,000 clones, approximately 90% being singletons. Sample: peripheral blood. The receptors shown here come from a man aged 45-65 years who had recovered from COVID-19. CDR3s leave out the opening cysteine and the closing phenylalanine or tryptophan.

V,length,CDR3
TRBV27,12,ASSLGDRTYEQY
TRBV7-2,14,ASSDNQGAVRNTIY
TRBV27,14,ASSLSGAGARDTQY
TRBV11-2,13,ASSLVSQGNYGYT
TRBV11-2,17,ASSRQGWGLSSGANVLT
TRBV6-1,11,ASSELAGAGYT
TRBV19,12,ASSTGTGHDTQY
TRBV5-1,13,ASSSVGGTTYEQY
TRBV4-3,14,ASSSGWTGSNYGYT
TRBV25-1,13,ASSVYRATNEKLF
TRBV7-2,13,ASSLLGTAYNEQF
TRBV14,12,ASSQEEGWYEQY
TRBV5-4,13,ASSLTQGGNSPLH
TRBV18,14,ASSPLSQRGTDTQY
TRBV7-2,11,ASSKQWNTEAF
TRBV29-1,12,SVDLTGSGYGYT
TRBV6-5,13,ASRTAGQGGGGYT
TRBV11-2,13,ASSSRGFQNTEAF
TRBV3-1/TRBV3-2,14,ASSQDQGSSTDTQY
TRBV6-1,11,ASSEIRDTEAF
TRBV7-9,17,ASRIPPGDPLAVNTEAF
TRBV29-1,10,SVDLTEETQY